Sequencing of this TCR beta chain was carried out in a study of blood T cells in healthy people across ages. Study context: Template switching captured about one barcoded beta molecule per two T cells. General study findings and limits: Relative to aged donors, long-lived donors carried more naive CD4+ cells and displayed higher diversity.

The CDR3 consists of 16 residues. V shed 0 bases and J shed 7 bases, with 13 bases lying between them. Looked up from germline, CDR1 is LNHNV and CDR2 is YYDKDF (reference sequence). Peripheral blood, about 9.3 milliliters per donor, was collected. Regarding this clonotype: Antigen: not known.

Primed by a sample-barcoded 5' primer and a J-beta primer mix, a second PCR proceeded for roughly 6 to 12 cycles. MiXCR, run by TCRdb on the 5' RACE reads, gives a single entry per CDR3 protein. The sample has 650,000 to 1,000,000 distinct CDR3 sequences; 36% are singletons. The specimen was blood. The chain links TRBV15 to TRBJ1-6, with D maybe TRBD1 (6 bases). The sequence was obtained from a man between 18 and 29 years old in good health. The CDR3 region has the DNA TGTGCCACCAGCAGAGATCGGGACATGGTCAATTCACCCCTCCACTTT. The encoded protein is CATSRDRDMVNSPLHF.